These 24 T cell receptor beta chains originate from one sample sequenced in a study of T cells in localized non-small cell lung cancer. Sequenced by immunoSEQ multiplex PCR; TCRdb stores in-frame clones only, minus some. The table lists around 34,000 clones, just over 90% of them singletons. Material: peripheral blood, obtained before any cancer treatment. The receptors here all came from a female donor older than 55 with stage I lung adenocarcinoma.

CDR3 sequence: CASSVWGTGELFF. CDR3 DNA: TGTGCCAGCAGCGTATGGGGAACCGGGGAGCTGTTTTTT. The rearrangement uses TRBV9 and TRBJ2-2; unclear D gene. The germline V and J ends were trimmed by 1 base and 5 bases, with 6 bases remaining between them. Germline values: CDR1 SGDLS, CDR2 YYNGEE. The length of the CDR3 is 13 residues.

J is TRBJ2-1 and V is TRBV9; 10 nucleotides align to TRBD2. The V segment lost 3 bases and the J segment 2 bases; nucleotides outside the gene matches: 2. The germline V gene encodes CDR1 SGDLS and CDR2 YYNGEE. This CDR3 is built from 15 residues. The CDR3 region is CASSGAGGTYNEQFF. CDR3 nucleotides: TGTGCCAGCAGCGGAGCGGGAGGGACCTACAATGAGCAGTTCTTC.

The chain combines TRBV6-5 with TRBJ1-2; D may be TRBD1 (6 bases). Germline assignment: CDR1 MNHEY and CDR2 SVGAGI. This CDR3 is built from 15 residues. Trimming cost V 0 bases and J 4 bases, with 12 bases left between them. The CDR3 DNA is TGTGCCAGCAGTTACTCGTGGGACAACATCTATGGCTACACCTTC. Translating gives CASSYSWDNIYGYTF.

The chain links TRBV4-1 to TRBJ1-1; 9 nucleotides match TRBD1. The CDR3 runs 14 residues. V trimming: 4 bases; J trimming: 3 bases; junction bases outside the gene matches: 3. The germline V gene has CDR1 MGHRA and CDR2 YSYEKL. CDR3 in amino acids: CASSLGTGHTEAFF. The CDR3 DNA follows: TGCGCCAGCAGCCTAGGGACAGGGCACACTGAAGCTTTCTTT.

There are a few counts of this clone. This chain's CDR3 is CASSDSAGSTDTQYF. CDR3 DNA sequence: TGTGCCAGCAGTGACTCAGCGGGTAGCACAGATACGCAGTATTTT. V usage is TRBV6-4 and J usage is TRBJ2-3; possibly TRBD2 for D (6 bases). Trimming took off 0 bases at V and 0 bases at J, with 7 bases between the two ends. The CDR3 is made up of 15 amino acids. Per germline, CDR1 MRHNA and CDR2 SNTAGT.

This chain connects TRBV7-9 to TRBJ1-3; D perhaps matches TRBD1 (6 bases). The germline V gene encodes CDR1 SEHNR and CDR2 FQNEAQ (reference sequence). The CDR3 has 14 residues. V was shortened by 2 bases and J by 4 bases, with 9 bases between the two germline ends. CDR3 DNA: TGTGCCAGCAGCTTACTCGGACAGGGAAACACCATATATTTT. It specifies CASSLLGQGNTIYF.

The V call is TRBV21-1, the J call TRBJ1-4; the table's D call TRBD1 went unverified against the DNA. TRBV21-1 is termed a pseudogene. This CDR3 has 16 residues. The CDR3 spells CASSKGPGGGNEKLFF. The CDR3 nucleotides are TGTGCCAGCAGCAAAGGGCCAGGGGGCGGTAATGAAAAACTGTTTTTT.

The CDR3 is CASSQDWSGVRDTQYF. As DNA, the CDR3 is TGCGCCAGCAGCCAAGATTGGTCGGGAGTTCGAGATACGCAGTATTTT. The chain couples TRBV4-3 to TRBJ2-3, with a tentative D call TRBD2 (6 bases). V dropped 0 bases and J dropped 5 bases, with 15 bases sitting between them. CDR3 length: 16 residues. Germline loops: CDR1 LGHNA, CDR2 YSLEER.

This clone was seen a single time. The V call is TRBV6-1, the J call TRBJ1-2; the D is unclear. V lost 5 bases to trimming and J lost 8 bases, with 9 bases between them. The CDR3 has 11 residues. Germline lookup yields CDR1 MNHNS and CDR2 SASEGT. In DNA form, the CDR3 reads TGTGCCAGCAGTCCTCGGTTCGGCTACACCTTC. It yields the protein CASSPRFGYTF.

This chain links TRBV19 with TRBJ1-2, with 12 nucleotides matching TRBD1. Germline V gene data show CDR1 as LNHDA and CDR2 as SQIVND (reference sequence). This CDR3 is 18 amino acids long. Unmatched junction bases numbered 9, after V lost 3 bases and J lost 1 base. DNA for the CDR3: TGTGCCAGTAGTATGCCAGCGGGACAGGGGGCGGTTAACTATGGCTACACCTTC. Amino acid sequence: CASSMPAGQGAVNYGYTF.

This chain links TRBV5-6 with TRBJ1-2; 9 bases agree with TRBD1. The CDR3 consists of 14 residues. After removal of 4 bases from V and 8 bases from J, the junction contained 9 bases not matched to a gene. Germline lookup yields CDR1 SGHDT and CDR2 YYEEEE. The CDR3 reads CASSPDRGETGYTF. The DNA for the CDR3 is TGTGCCAGCAGCCCGGACAGGGGCGAAACGGGCTACACCTTC.

The V gene is TRBV5-1, the J gene TRBJ2-7; 9 bases map to TRBD1. The J segment lost 2 bases and the V segment lost 0 bases, leaving 0 bases of the junction unmatched. The CDR3 loop spans 14 amino acids. Germline V gene sequence: CDR1 SGHRS, CDR2 YFSETQ. CDR3 bases: TGCGCCAGCAGCTTGGGACAGGGGGCCTACGAGCAGTACTTC. Amino acids: CASSLGQGAYEQYF.

CDR3: CASSQGPGFSGRANEQFF. In DNA, the CDR3 is TGCGCCAGCAGCCAGGGCCCGGGATTTAGCGGGAGGGCGAATGAGCAGTTCTTC. The J gene is TRBJ2-1, the V gene TRBV4-1, with 11 bases aligning to TRBD2. This CDR3 has 18 residues. Trimming at V came to 3 bases and at J to 7 bases, leaving 14 bases not matched to a gene. Germline values: CDR1 MGHRA, CDR2 YSYEKL.

The chain couples TRBV21-1 to TRBJ1-2; TRBD1 is the table's D call and was not checked against the DNA. TRBV21-1 is flagged as a pseudogene. This CDR3 is 17 amino acids long. The CDR3 region has the DNA TGTGCCAGCAGCTTAATCACAGGGGCCTTCTCCCCCTATGGCTACACCTTC. Translated: CASSLITGAFSPYGYTF.

The chain uses TRBV28 and TRBJ1-2; 8 nucleotides align to TRBD1. V gave up 6 bases and J gave up 5 bases; unmatched junction bases: 5. Per the germline V gene, CDR1 is MDHEN and CDR2 is SYDVKM. The CDR3 runs 13 residues. CDR3 sequence reads: CASRTGGGYGYTF. The CDR3 DNA reads as TGTGCCAGCAGAACAGGGGGGGGGTATGGCTACACCTTC.

The chain combines TRBV5-1 with TRBJ1-5; the D gene is possibly TRBD1 (6 bases). The CDR3 extends over 17 amino acids. Per the germline V gene, CDR1 is SGHRS and CDR2 is YFSETQ. The ends were cut back, 2 bases at V and 5 bases at J, with 20 bases in the middle. CDR3 loop: CASSLGEAGASYQPQHF. CDR3 nucleotide sequence: TGCGCCAGCAGCTTAGGCGAAGCAGGGGCCTCCTATCAGCCCCAGCATTTT.

A word on this clone: Other DNA sequences in this specimen translate into the identical CDR3. J is TRBJ2-2 and V is TRBV5-1; 11 nucleotides align to TRBD2. The CDR3 has 16 amino acids. V was clipped by 5 bases and J by 0 bases; unmatched bases: 3. Germline V gene sequence: CDR1 SGHRS, CDR2 YFSETQ. Here the CDR3 reads CASRGLAVSNTGELFF. The DNA of the CDR3 is TGCGCCAGCAGGGGACTAGCGGTTTCGAACACCGGGGAGCTGTTTTTT.

This clone was counted a single time. The rearrangement joins TRBV28 to TRBJ2-3; D may match TRBD1 or TRBD2 (6 bases each). CDR1 MDHEN and CDR2 SYDVKM come from the germline V gene. The CDR3 sequence is 15 residues long. The germline V and J ends were trimmed by 5 bases and 5 bases, with 17 bases remaining between them. CDR3 coding DNA: TGTGCCAGCAGTCACCGAGGGGGGCGCAGAGATACGCAGTATTTT. Its protein is CASSHRGGRRDTQYF.

This sequence joins TRBV19 and TRBJ2-4; no reliable D call. Germline CDR1 and CDR2: LNHDA and SQIVND (reference sequence). This CDR3 is 16 amino acids long. Between the trimmed V and J ends, which lost 6 bases and 4 bases, there was a span of 19 bases. The chain's CDR3 is CASSPPGPQGKNIQYF. The CDR3 DNA reads as TGTGCCAGTAGCCCCCCGGGCCCCCAAGGTAAAAACATTCAGTACTTC.

This sequence joins TRBV7-3 and TRBJ1-1, with 7 nucleotides matching TRBD1. Germline V gene sequence: CDR1 SGHTA, CDR2 FQGTGA. V trimming: 4 bases; J trimming: 2 bases; junction bases outside the gene matches: 4. The CDR3 has 14 amino acids. The CDR3 DNA follows: TGTGCCAGCAGCTGGACAGGAATTAACACTGAAGCTTTCTTT. Translating gives CASSWTGINTEAFF.

The count of this clone is one. CDR3 coding DNA: TGTGCCAGCAGTGCAGCGGGGGGGCTCGAGCAGTACTTC. Its translation is CASSAAGGLEQYF. The chain links TRBV6-4 to TRBJ2-7; 10 bases line up with TRBD2. The CDR3 contains 13 residues. The germline gives CDR1 MRHNA, CDR2 SNTAGT. The J segment lost 6 bases and the V segment lost 4 bases, leaving 3 bases of the junction unmatched.

V is TRBV4-1 and J is TRBJ1-2, with 10 nucleotides matching TRBD1. Germline CDR1 is MGHRA and CDR2 is YSYEKL. CDR3 size: 14 residues. V was clipped by 3 bases and J by 5 bases; unmatched bases: 3. The CDR3 sequence is CASSQGQGQYGYTF. CDR3 in DNA: TGCGCCAGCAGCCAGGGACAGGGGCAGTATGGCTACACCTTC.

This clone has a handful of counts. This chain links TRBV6-4 with TRBJ2-5; perhaps TRBD2 as D (6 bases). CDR1 and CDR2 from the germline V gene are MRHNA and SNTAGT. Trimming took off 5 bases at V and 2 bases at J, with 9 bases between the two ends. The CDR3 has 13 residues. The CDR3: CASSPGGQETQYF. CDR3 nucleotide sequence: TGTGCCAGCAGTCCTGGGGGGCAAGAGACCCAGTACTTC.

In nucleotides, the CDR3 is TGCGCCAGCAGCTCGGGGACGGTGCAAGAGACCCAGTACTTC. Translated, it gives CASSSGTVQETQYF. The chain couples TRBV5-1 to TRBJ2-5; D is tentatively TRBD1 or TRBD2 (5 bases each). V was cut by 3 bases and J by 2 bases, with 11 bases left in between. CDR1 SGHRS and CDR2 YFSETQ come from the germline V gene. The CDR3 runs to 14 residues. Full variable domain (missing parts from reference TRBV5-1 and TRBJ2-5): KAGVTQTPRYLIKTRGQQVTLSCSPISGHRSVSWYQQTPGQGLQFLFEYFSETQRNKGNFPGRFSGRQFSNSRSEMNVSTLELGDSALYLCASSSGTVQETQYFGPGTRLLVL.